The 32 T cell receptor beta chains below all came from one sample that was sequenced in a study of blood T cell repertoires in COVID-19. TCRdb keeps only in-frame clones here, not all; method: immunoSEQ multiplex PCR. The sample consists of about 200,000 clones, approximately 80% of them appearing once. Specimen: PBMCs or T cells enriched from blood (not recorded which). These receptors all stem from a woman between 50 and 59 years old with acute COVID-19.

The CDR3 DNA is TGTGCCAGCAGCTGGACTAGCGGGGGGGGCCCAGTAGATACGCAGTATTTT. It codes for CASSWTSGGGPVDTQYF. The rearrangement links TRBV7-9 to TRBJ2-3; 15 bases agree with TRBD2. J was trimmed by 5 bases and V by 4 bases; bases with no gene match: 7. The germline V gene has CDR1 SEHNR and CDR2 FQNEAQ (reference sequence). This CDR3 comprises 17 residues.

This chain links TRBV7-2 with TRBJ1-4, with a weak D call TRBD1 (5 bases). Germline CDR1 SGHTA, CDR2 FQGNSA. The V and J ends lost 5 bases and 0 bases respectively, with 10 bases between them. This CDR3 is built from 15 residues. The CDR3 region is CASSLDSATNEKLFF. The CDR3 region has the DNA TGTGCCAGCAGCCTCGACAGTGCAACTAATGAAAAACTGTTTTTT. Variable domain in full (rest from reference TRBV7-2 and TRBJ1-4): GAGVSQSPSNKVTEKGKDVELRCDPISGHTALYWYRQSLGQGLEFLIYFQGNSAPDKSGLPSDRFSAERTGGSVSTLTIQRTQQEDSAVYLCASSLDSATNEKLFFGSGTQLSVL.

V and J are TRBV7-8 and TRBJ2-7, with a weak D call TRBD2 (7 bases). The V end was cut by 1 base, the J end by 2 bases, with 15 bases between. Germline CDR1 reads SGHVS; CDR2 reads FQNEAQ. The CDR3 sequence is 16 residues long. For the CDR3, the DNA is TGTGCCAGCAGCTTAGGGGTTCGGGGGGCAACCTACGAGCAGTACTTC. Translation: CASSLGVRGATYEQYF. Full variable domain (missing parts from reference TRBV7-8 and TRBJ2-7): GAGVSQSPRYKVAKRGQDVALRCDPISGHVSLFWYQQALGQGPEFLTYFQNEAQLDKSGLPSDRFFAERPEGSVSTLKIQRTQQEDSAVYLCASSLGVRGATYEQYFGPGTRLTVT.

The count of this clone is one. The chain joins TRBV18 to TRBJ2-1, with D tentatively TRBD1 (5 bases). The CDR3 is made up of 15 amino acids. Deletions cut 3 bases from V and 6 bases from J, with 15 bases between. CDR1 is KGHSH, CDR2 LQKENI, per germline. The CDR3 reads CASSPGQARLNEQFF. DNA of the CDR3: TGTGCCAGCTCACCGGGGCAGGCCAGGCTCAATGAGCAGTTCTTC.

CDR3 region: CASSRNGQFQDGYTF. The CDR3 DNA sequence: TGCGCCAGCAGCCGAAATGGACAGTTCCAGGATGGCTACACCTTC. The chain is built from TRBV4-1 and TRBJ1-2, with D possibly TRBD1 on 6 matching bases. Per germline, CDR1 MGHRA and CDR2 YSYEKL. The CDR3 has 15 residues. The V end was cut by 4 bases, the J end by 6 bases, with 18 bases between.

The chain combines TRBV28 with TRBJ1-5; D possibly corresponds to TRBD1 (6 bases). CDR1 MDHEN and CDR2 SYDVKM come from the germline V gene. Trimming shortened V by 5 bases and J by 0 bases, and 17 bases separated the two germline ends. The CDR3 sequence is 17 residues long. Here the CDR3 DNA reads TGTGCCAGCAGTCCAAGACTACAGGGATATAGCAATCAGCCCCAGCATTTT. It specifies CASSPRLQGYSNQPQHF.

This rearrangement joins TRBV28 to TRBJ2-7, with 8 nucleotides matching TRBD2. The CDR3 sequence is 14 residues long. CDR1 is MDHEN and CDR2 is SYDVKM in the germline V gene. Germline trimming cut 6 bases from V and 1 base from J; bases unmatched to any gene: 5. This chain's CDR3 is CASRAGTRSYEQYF. The CDR3 region has the DNA TGTGCCAGCAGGGCCGGGACTAGATCCTACGAGCAGTACTTC. Using reference TRBV28 and TRBJ2-7 for the parts outside the CDR3, the full variable domain is DVKVTQSSRYLVKRTGEKVFLECVQDMDHENMFWYRQDPGLGLRLIYFSYDVKMKEKGDIPEGYSVSREKKERFSLILESASTNQTSMYLCASRAGTRSYEQYFGPGTRLTVT.

This clone was recorded a few times. This chain uses TRBV19 with TRBJ1-5, with TRBD1 matching 10 bases. Germline CDR1 and CDR2: LNHDA and SQIVND (reference sequence). V lost 5 bases and J lost 6; bases outside the gene matches: 10. This CDR3 has 16 residues. CDR3 region: CASSFQTGGSSQPQHF. The CDR3 DNA reads as TGTGCCAGTAGTTTCCAGACAGGGGGCTCGAGTCAGCCCCAGCATTTT. The full variable domain, in which reference TRBV19 and TRBJ1-5 provide the parts outside the CDR3, is DGGITQSPKYLFRKEGQNVTLSCEQNLNHDAMYWYRQDPGQGLRLIYYSQIVNDFQKGDIAEGYSVSREKKESFPLTVTSAQKNPTAFYLCASSFQTGGSSQPQHFGDGTRLSIL.

V gene TRBV3-1 (or the pseudogene TRBV3-2) combines with J gene TRBJ2-5, with TRBD2 identical over 11 bases. Germline values: CDR1 LGHDT, CDR2 YNNKEL (reference sequence). The ends lost 2 bases at V and 10 bases at J; junction bases unmatched: 9. The CDR3 is 15 amino acids. CDR3 DNA sequence: TGTGCCAGCAGCCAACATTACCAGACTAGCGGGGTCCAGTACTTC. Encoded protein: CASSQHYQTSGVQYF.

The chain employs TRBV7-2 and TRBJ1-2; 7 bases match TRBD1. This CDR3 spans 16 amino acids. CDR1 is SGHTA and CDR2 is FQGNSA in the germline V gene. Trimming cost V 1 base and J 3 bases; bases outside gene matches: 8. As DNA, the CDR3 is TGTGCCAGCAGCTTAGGGGCAGGGGGTATTTACTATGGCTACACCTTC. Protein product: CASSLGAGGIYYGYTF. The whole variable domain, filled in from reference TRBV7-2 and TRBJ1-2, reads GAGVSQSPSNKVTEKGKDVELRCDPISGHTALYWYRQSLGQGLEFLIYFQGNSAPDKSGLPSDRFSAERTGGSVSTLTIQRTQQEDSAVYLCASSLGAGGIYYGYTFGSGTRLTVV.

The V and J genes are TRBV18 and TRBJ2-7; TRBD1 matches at 7 bases. V lost 4 bases and J lost 0; bases outside the gene matches: 6. Germline V gene sequence: CDR1 KGHSH, CDR2 LQKENI. The CDR3 sequence is 15 residues long. Here the CDR3 reads CASSRGQDVSYEQYF. The CDR3 DNA reads TGTGCCAGCTCACGAGGACAGGACGTCTCCTACGAGCAGTACTTC.

The rearrangement links TRBV28 to TRBJ1-5; D is possibly TRBD1 (5 bases). Germline-derived CDR1 and CDR2 are MDHEN and SYDVKM. V was shortened by 10 bases and J by 3 bases, with 19 bases between the two germline ends. This CDR3 region has 15 residues. This CDR3 reads CATTDIQGDNQPQHF. CDR3 DNA: TGTGCCACAACGGATATTCAGGGTGACAATCAGCCCCAGCATTTT.

This clone was seen only a few times. CDR3 in amino acids: CASSLDGQYQETQYF. CDR3 in DNA: TGCGCCAGCAGCTTGGATGGACAGTACCAAGAGACCCAGTACTTC. The chain joins TRBV5-1 to TRBJ2-5; D possibly corresponds to TRBD1 (6 bases). The V gene's germline CDR1 is SGHRS and CDR2 YFSETQ. The V and J ends lost 0 bases and 0 bases respectively, with 9 bases between them. This CDR3 is built from 15 residues.

The chain joins TRBV7-4 to TRBJ2-5; 11 bases agree with TRBD1. The CDR3 totals 15 residues. Germline loops: CDR1 SGHVT, CDR2 SQSDAQ. With 3 bases clipped from V and 5 bases from J, the junction kept 5 bases outside the gene matches. CDR3 nucleotide sequence: TGTGCCAGCAGCTTCCGGACAGGGGGCGGGGAGACCCAGTACTTC. It encodes CASSFRTGGGETQYF. The full variable domain, in which reference TRBV7-4 and TRBJ2-5 provide the parts outside the CDR3, is GAGVSQSPRYKVAKRGRDVALRCDSISGHVTLYWYRQTLGQGSEVLTYSQSDAQRDKSGRPSGRFSAERPERSVSTLKIQRTEQGDSAVYLCASSFRTGGGETQYFGPGTRLLVL.

The rearrangement links TRBV5-1 to TRBJ2-7, with D possibly TRBD2 on 5 matching bases. The CDR3 runs 14 residues. Germline V gives CDR1 SGHRS, CDR2 YFSETQ. Trimming pared 1 base from V and 3 bases from J, leaving 11 bases between. This CDR3 reads CASSLRSGVYEQYF. The CDR3 coding sequence is TGCGCCAGCAGCTTGCGTTCCGGGGTCTACGAGCAGTACTTC.

The chain is built from TRBV7-2 and TRBJ2-3; D call uncertain. The germline gives CDR1 SGHTA, CDR2 FQGNSA. The CDR3 is 15 residues long. Trimming pared 1 base from V and 0 bases from J, leaving 8 bases between. The CDR3 is CASSLGQTSTDTQYF. The CDR3 bases are TGTGCCAGCAGCTTAGGGCAGACTAGCACAGATACGCAGTATTTT.

The V call is TRBV6-2 or TRBV6-3, the J call TRBJ1-4; tentatively, D is TRBD1 (6 bases). Trimming cost V 5 bases and J 8 bases, with 15 bases left between them. The CDR3 runs 14 residues. Germline V gene data show CDR1 as MNHEY and CDR2 as SVGEGT. Written as DNA, the CDR3 is TGTGCCAGCAGTGTGGACAGTGGAACGGAAAAACTGTTTTTT. Its protein is CASSVDSGTEKLFF.

This clone was observed once. This chain uses TRBV7-6 with TRBJ2-2; no clear D gene. The germline V gene encodes CDR1 SGHVS and CDR2 FNYEAQ. This CDR3 has 13 amino acids. The V end was cut by 5 bases, the J end by 5 bases, with 9 bases between. CDR3 coding DNA: TGTGCCAGCAGCCCTTCCTCTACCGGGGAGCTGTTTTTT. Translated: CASSPSSTGELFF.

The genes are TRBV9 and TRBJ1-1; D may be TRBD1 (5 bases). The V and J ends lost 5 bases and 5 bases respectively, with 16 bases between them. Germline V gives CDR1 SGDLS, CDR2 YYNGEE. The length of the CDR3 is 14 residues. The CDR3 loop reads CASSIRGEWTEAFF. DNA for the CDR3: TGTGCCAGCAGTATCCGGGGGGAGTGGACTGAAGCTTTCTTT.

The chain employs TRBV7-2 and TRBJ1-3; D might be TRBD1 (5 bases). Germline V CDR1 and CDR2: SGHTA, FQGNSA. This CDR3 has 15 amino acids. Deletions cut 5 bases from V and 0 bases from J, with 11 bases between. The CDR3 DNA is TGTGCCAGCAGCACCCAGGGCTTCTCTGGAAACACCATATATTTT. Protein sequence: CASSTQGFSGNTIYF. Variable domain in full (rest from reference TRBV7-2 and TRBJ1-3): GAGVSQSPSNKVTEKGKDVELRCDPISGHTALYWYRQSLGQGLEFLIYFQGNSAPDKSGLPSDRFSAERTGGSVSTLTIQRTQQEDSAVYLCASSTQGFSGNTIYFGEGSWLTVV.

This clone was recorded once. V gene TRBV6-2 or TRBV6-3 combines with J gene TRBJ2-7; 8 bases are a match to TRBD2. V lost 5 bases, J lost 2 bases, and 8 bases stayed unmatched. Germline V gene sequence: CDR1 MNHEY, CDR2 SVGEGT. The CDR3 is 15 amino acids. CDR3 protein: CASSILAGGTYEQYF. The CDR3 nucleotides read TGTGCCAGCAGTATCCTGGCGGGAGGTACCTACGAGCAGTACTTC.

V gene TRBV4-3 combines with J gene TRBJ2-2, with a possible D match to TRBD2 (6 bases). The germline V and J ends were trimmed by 0 bases and 1 base, with 6 bases remaining between them. Germline CDR1 reads LGHNA; CDR2 reads YSLEER. The length of the CDR3 is 15 residues. The CDR3 DNA follows: TGCGCCAGCAGCCAAGATAGCGGGAACACCGGGGAGCTGTTTTTT. This gives the protein CASSQDSGNTGELFF.

The chain carries TRBV28 and TRBJ2-5; 7 nucleotides match TRBD1. The CDR3 spans 15 residues. From germline, CDR1 is MDHEN and CDR2 SYDVKM. Trimming cost V 5 bases and J 1 base; bases outside gene matches: 7. CDR3 DNA sequence: TGTGCCAGCAGTGGGCCCGGGACAGTCCAAGAGACCCAGTACTTC. This translates into CASSGPGTVQETQYF.

This chain uses TRBV19 with TRBJ2-3, with a weak D call TRBD2 (5 bases). Trimming took 8 bases from V and 1 from J, leaving 13 bases between them. CDR3 size: 14 residues. Germline assignment: CDR1 LNHDA and CDR2 SQIVND (reference sequence). CDR3 region: CASADRGGTDTQYF. CDR3 sequence (DNA): TGTGCCAGTGCAGACCGGGGAGGCACAGATACGCAGTATTTT.

The chain employs TRBV7-2 and TRBJ1-3; a possible D gene is TRBD1 (6 bases). Germline lookup yields CDR1 SGHTA and CDR2 FQGNSA. The length of the CDR3 is 15 residues. Trimming cost V 5 bases and J 0 bases, with 11 bases left between them. The CDR3 is CASSPRQVSGNTIYF. The CDR3 bases are TGTGCCAGCAGCCCAAGACAGGTCTCTGGAAACACCATATATTTT.

This sequence joins TRBV28 and TRBJ2-3; TRBD2 agrees at 7 bases. The J segment lost 5 bases and the V segment lost 4 bases, leaving 9 bases of the junction unmatched. The CDR3 consists of 15 residues. CDR1 and CDR2 (germline): MDHEN, SYDVKM. DNA for the CDR3: TGTGCCAGCAGTTCAAGCGGGGCCCACCTAGATACGCAGTATTTT. Protein sequence: CASSSSGAHLDTQYF.

This clone appeared a single time. The chain couples TRBV4-1 to TRBJ1-6; the match to TRBD1 covers 8 bases. The junction had 5 bases not matched to a gene; V was cut back by 3 bases and J by 10 bases. The CDR3 runs to 14 residues. Germline CDR1 and CDR2: MGHRA and YSYEKL. CDR3 nucleotide sequence: TGCGCCAGCAGCCAGACAGGGGCCTTCTCACCCCTCCACTTT. This gives the protein CASSQTGAFSPLHF.

The V and J genes are TRBV6-4 and TRBJ2-7, with D tentatively TRBD2 (6 bases). V was cut by 1 base and J by 6 bases, with 16 bases left in between. Germline loops: CDR1 MRHNA, CDR2 SNTAGT. The CDR3 has 15 amino acids. The CDR3 here is CASSDWGEFLSEQYF. The CDR3 DNA follows: TGTGCCAGCAGTGACTGGGGGGAATTCCTCTCCGAGCAGTACTTC.

The rearrangement joins TRBV18 to TRBJ2-3, with D maybe TRBD1 (5 bases). The V end was cut by 2 bases, the J end by 2 bases, with 11 bases between. There are 15 residues in the CDR3. Looked up from germline, CDR1 is KGHSH and CDR2 is LQKENI. The CDR3, as DNA: TGTGCCAGCTCACCATTTTCAGGGTCCACAGATACGCAGTATTTT. It translates to CASSPFSGSTDTQYF. Full variable domain (rest looked up from reference TRBV18 and TRBJ2-3): NAGVMQNPRHLVRRRGQEARLRCSPMKGHSHVYWYRQLPEEGLKFMVYLQKENIIDESGMPKERFSAEFPKEGPSILRIQQVVRGDSAAYFCASSPFSGSTDTQYFGPGTRLTVL.

In regard to this clone: Relative to the germline gene, one junction end is altered; a read error may explain this. This chain uses TRBV29-1 with TRBJ1-1; 8 bases are a match to TRBD1. Per the germline V gene, CDR1 is SQVTM and CDR2 is ANQGSEA. CDR3 size: 13 residues. The CDR3 spells CSVEEKAGGTAPF. CDR3 DNA: TGCAGCGTTGAAGAAAAGGCAGGGGGCACCGCTCCCTTT.

This clone was detected only a few times. The chain is built from TRBV7-3 and TRBJ2-7; D might be TRBD1 (8 bases). CDR3 length: 19 amino acids. V was cut by 8 bases and J by 4 bases, with 33 bases left in between. Germline V gene lookup returns CDR1 SGHTA and CDR2 FQGTGA. CDR3 DNA sequence: TGTGCCAGCGAACCTAAACCTCAGGGGGCGACTAGCAATCCTTACGAGCAGTACTTC. It yields the protein CASEPKPQGATSNPYEQYF. Supplemented by reference TRBV7-3 and TRBJ2-7, the full variable domain reads GAGVSQTPSNKVTEKGKYVELRCDPISGHTALYWYRQSLGQGPEFLIYFQGTGAADDSGLPNDRFFAVRPEGSVSTLKIQRTERGDSAVYLCASEPKPQGATSNPYEQYFGPGTRLTVT.

V gene TRBV18 combines with J gene TRBJ1-1; D is uncertain. The germline V and J ends were trimmed by 6 bases and 2 bases, with 16 bases remaining between them. Germline V CDR1 and CDR2: KGHSH, LQKENI. The CDR3 has 15 amino acids. The CDR3 here is CASSLGKPINTEAFF. CDR3 in DNA: TGTGCCAGCTCGCTAGGAAAACCAATTAACACTGAAGCTTTCTTT.